This T cell receptor (beta chain) was found in a study of T cell responses to AZD1222 COVID-19 vaccine. Overall study results and limits: Unmutated regions of variants are reportedly targeted by nearly half of spike-specific TCRs. Repertoire sampling occurred only after the peak T cell response.

Comments on this clone: The target antigen is unknown.

Assay used: immunoSEQ multiplex PCR; TCRdb lists only in-frame clones, some missing. Of approximately 160,000 clones in the sample, about 91% were seen once. Both about-4-week and about-12-week second-dose recipients were combined. This CDR3 is built from 15 residues. Germline V lookup: CDR1 MNHEY, CDR2 SVGAGI. V dropped 5 bases and J dropped 2; count of bases not matched to a gene: 5. Sample: peripheral blood, taken 28 days after the second AZD1222 dose. This clonotype originated in an adult who received the AZD1222 COVID-19 vaccine. The chain combines TRBV6-5 with TRBJ2-1; the match to TRBD1 covers 8 bases. DNA of the CDR3: TGTGCCAGCAGTAACAGGGGGTGGACCTACAATGAGCAGTTCTTC. Translating gives CASSNRGWTYNEQFF.